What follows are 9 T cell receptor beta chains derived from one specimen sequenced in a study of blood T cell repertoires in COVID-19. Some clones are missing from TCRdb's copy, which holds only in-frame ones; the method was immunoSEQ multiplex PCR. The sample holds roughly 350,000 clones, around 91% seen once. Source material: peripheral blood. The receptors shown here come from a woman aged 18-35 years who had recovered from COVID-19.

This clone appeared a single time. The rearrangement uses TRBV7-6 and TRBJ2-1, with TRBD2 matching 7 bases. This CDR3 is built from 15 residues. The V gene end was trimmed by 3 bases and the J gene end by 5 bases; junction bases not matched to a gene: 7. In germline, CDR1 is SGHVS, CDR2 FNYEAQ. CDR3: CASSLGEGSNNEQFF. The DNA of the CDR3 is TGTGCCAGCAGCTTGGGGGAGGGGTCGAACAATGAGCAGTTCTTC. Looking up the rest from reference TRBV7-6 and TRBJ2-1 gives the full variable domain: GAGVSQSPRYKVTKRGQDVALRCDPISGHVSLYWYRQALGQGPEFLTYFNYEAQQDKSGLPNDRFSAERPEGSISTLTIQRTEQRDSAMYRCASSLGEGSNNEQFFGPGTRLTVL.

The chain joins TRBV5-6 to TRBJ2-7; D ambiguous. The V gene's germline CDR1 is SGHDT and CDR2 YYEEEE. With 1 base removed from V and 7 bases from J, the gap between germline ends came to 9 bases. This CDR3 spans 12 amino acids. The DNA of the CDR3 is TGTGCCAGCAGCTTGTTTTTCGGGGAGCAGTACGTC. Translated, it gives CASSLFFGEQYV.

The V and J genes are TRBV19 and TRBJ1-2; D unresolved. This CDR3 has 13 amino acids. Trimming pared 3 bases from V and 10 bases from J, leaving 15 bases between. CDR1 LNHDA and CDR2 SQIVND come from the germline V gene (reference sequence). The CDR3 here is CASSIIGLRPYTF. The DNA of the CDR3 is TGTGCCAGTAGTATTATCGGACTTCGACCCTACACCTTC.

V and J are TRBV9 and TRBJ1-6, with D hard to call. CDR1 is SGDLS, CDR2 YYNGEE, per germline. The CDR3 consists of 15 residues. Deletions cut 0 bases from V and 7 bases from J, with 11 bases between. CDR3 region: CASSVGPGGNSPLHF. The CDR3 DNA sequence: TGTGCCAGCAGCGTAGGGCCAGGTGGAAATTCACCCCTCCACTTT.

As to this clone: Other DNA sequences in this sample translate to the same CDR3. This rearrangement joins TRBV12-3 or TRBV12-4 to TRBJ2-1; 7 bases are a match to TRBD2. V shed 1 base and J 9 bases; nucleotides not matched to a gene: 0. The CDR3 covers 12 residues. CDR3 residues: CASSLGGGEQFF. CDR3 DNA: TGTGCCAGCAGTTTAGGGGGGGGTGAGCAGTTCTTC.

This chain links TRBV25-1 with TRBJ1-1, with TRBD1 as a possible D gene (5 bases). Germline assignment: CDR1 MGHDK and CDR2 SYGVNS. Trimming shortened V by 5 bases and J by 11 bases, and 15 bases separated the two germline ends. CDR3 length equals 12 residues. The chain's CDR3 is CASSFGGRIAFF. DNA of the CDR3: TGTGCCAGCAGTTTCGGGGGTCGAATCGCTTTCTTT.

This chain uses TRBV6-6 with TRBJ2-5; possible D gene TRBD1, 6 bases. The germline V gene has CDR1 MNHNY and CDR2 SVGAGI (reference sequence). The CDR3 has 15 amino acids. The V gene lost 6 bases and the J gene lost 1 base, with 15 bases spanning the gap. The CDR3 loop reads CASSHTGRIQETQYF. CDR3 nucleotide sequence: TGTGCCAGCAGCCACACAGGGCGGATCCAAGAGACCCAGTACTTC.

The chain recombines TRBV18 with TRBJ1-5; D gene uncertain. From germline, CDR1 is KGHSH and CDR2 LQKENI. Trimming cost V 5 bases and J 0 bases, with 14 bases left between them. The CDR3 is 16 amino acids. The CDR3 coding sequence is TGTGCCAGCTCATCCTCGGACGGGGTTAGCAATCAGCCCCAGCATTTT. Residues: CASSSSDGVSNQPQHF.

CDR3 residues: CASSLDPHGYTF. The CDR3 DNA sequence: TGTGCCAGCAGCTTAGACCCTCATGGCTACACCTTC. V is TRBV11-3 and J is TRBJ1-2, with D hard to call. There are 12 residues in the CDR3. The ends were cut back, 0 bases at V and 6 bases at J, with 5 bases in the middle. The germline gives CDR1 SGHNT, CDR2 YENEEA.